Shown below are 3 T cell receptor beta chains from a single sample sequenced in a study of blood T cell repertoires in COVID-19. Measured with immunoSEQ multiplex PCR; TCRdb has only the in-frame clones, and not every one. The sample comprises a few hundred thousand clones, roughly 90% of which are singletons, and 0.65% to 1% rests with the top ten. Sequencing was carried out using peripheral blood. The source of these receptors is a man younger than 30 with COVID-19, enrolled during active disease.

V usage is TRBV19 and J usage is TRBJ2-2, with D tentatively TRBD1 (6 bases). Germline-derived CDR1 and CDR2 are LNHDA and SQIVND (reference sequence). V was clipped by 4 bases and J by 5 bases, with 8 bases between them. The CDR3 spans 13 residues. CDR3 region: CASSNRDTGELFF. CDR3 nucleotides: TGTGCCAGTAGTAACAGGGATACCGGGGAGCTGTTTTTT.

This chain uses TRBV21-1 with TRBJ1-1; no check of the table's D call, TRBD1, against the DNA was made. TRBV21-1 is recorded as a pseudogene. The CDR3 is 14 amino acids. CDR3 DNA: TGTGCCAGCAGCAAACAGGGGGAGTACACTGAAGCTTTCTTT. This codes for CASSKQGEYTEAFF.

The chain joins TRBV7-9 to TRBJ1-1; D remains unclear. CDR1 SEHNR and CDR2 FQNEAQ come from the germline V gene (reference sequence). The CDR3 contains 17 residues. Trimming shortened V by 2 bases and J by 1 base, and 17 bases separated the two germline ends. The CDR3 coding sequence is TGTGCCAGCAGCTTAAGAATCTCTAGGGCGGGGAACACTGAAGCTTTCTTT. Amino acids: CASSLRISRAGNTEAFF.